The entry below describes one T cell receptor (beta chain). The sample belongs to a study of shared clonotypes between healthy human individuals. The V gene's germline CDR1 is SEHNR and CDR2 FQNEAQ (reference sequence). Trimming cost V 0 bases and J 5 bases, with 11 bases left between them. This CDR3 is 14 amino acids long. Profiled with immunoSEQ multiplex PCR; TCRdb holds only in-frame clones, not every one. The repertoire consists of about a million clones, with about 72% occurring once and the leading ten covering about 0.89%. V is TRBV7-9 and J is TRBJ2-7; tentative D call: TRBD1 (5 bases). The sample consisted of memory CD4+ T cells from PBMCs. Described subset: CD45RA-negative fraction. This sequence originates from a man younger than 35 in good health. Some clones in this sample may be carry-over from other donors' samples. CDR3 sequence: CASSLARQYDEQYF. The CDR3 nucleotides read TGTGCCAGCAGCTTAGCTAGACAGTACGACGAGCAGTACTTC.